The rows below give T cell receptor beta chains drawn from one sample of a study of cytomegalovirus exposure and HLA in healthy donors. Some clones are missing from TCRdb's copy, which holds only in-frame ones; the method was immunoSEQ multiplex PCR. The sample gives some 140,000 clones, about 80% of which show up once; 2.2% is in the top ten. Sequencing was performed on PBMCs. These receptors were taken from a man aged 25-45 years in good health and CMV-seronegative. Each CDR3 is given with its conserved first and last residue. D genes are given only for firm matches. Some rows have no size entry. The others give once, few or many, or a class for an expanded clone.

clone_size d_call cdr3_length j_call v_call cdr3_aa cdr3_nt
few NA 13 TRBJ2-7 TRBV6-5 CAAQRESTYEQYF TGTGCCGCCCAGAGGGAATCGACCTACGAGCAGTACTTC
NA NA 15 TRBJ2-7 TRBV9 CASSVAGLPSYEQYF TGTGCCAGCAGCGTAGCTGGACTACCGTCCTACGAGCAGTACTTC
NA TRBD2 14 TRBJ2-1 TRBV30 CAWSVLAGGVEQFF TGTGCCTGGAGTGTGTTAGCGGGAGGGGTGGAGCAGTTCTTC
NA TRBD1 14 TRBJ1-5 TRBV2 CASSEGQGGQPQHF TGTGCCAGCAGTGAAGGACAGGGTGGACAGCCCCAGCATTTT
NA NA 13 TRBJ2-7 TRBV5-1 CASSWGDQGEQYF TGCGCCAGCAGCTGGGGTGATCAGGGCGAGCAGTACTTC
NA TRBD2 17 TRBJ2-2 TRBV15 CATSSLRGLANTGELFF TGTGCCACCAGCAGCCTACGGGGACTAGCGAACACCGGGGAGCTGTTTTTT
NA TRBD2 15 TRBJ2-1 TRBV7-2 CASSYMGGGYNEQFF TGTGCCAGCAGCTATATGGGCGGGGGCTACAATGAGCAGTTCTTC
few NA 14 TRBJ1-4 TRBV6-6 CASSQIITGEKLFF TGTGCCAGCAGTCAAATTATTACGGGGGAAAAACTGTTTTTT
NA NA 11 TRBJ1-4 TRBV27 CASSFGEKLFF TGTGCCAGCAGTTTTGGCGAAAAACTGTTTTTT
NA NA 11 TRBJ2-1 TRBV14 CASSQGGKQFF TGTGCCAGCAGCCAAGGAGGGAAGCAGTTCTTC
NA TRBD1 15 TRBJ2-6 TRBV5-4 CASTDRSSGANVLTF TGTGCCAGCACGGACAGGAGCTCTGGGGCCAACGTCCTGACTTTC
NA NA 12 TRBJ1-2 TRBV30 CAWSRTAYGYTF TGTGCCTGGAGCAGGACAGCCTATGGCTACACCTTC
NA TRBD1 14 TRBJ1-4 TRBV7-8 CASSPLGQLEKLFF TGTGCCAGCAGCCCTCTGGGACAGTTAGAAAAACTGTTTTTT
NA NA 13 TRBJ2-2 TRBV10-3 CAIKQANTGELFF TGTGCCATCAAACAGGCGAACACCGGGGAGCTGTTTTTT
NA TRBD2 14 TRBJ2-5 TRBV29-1 CSVSPGLAGQTQYF TGCAGCGTTTCCCCCGGACTAGCGGGACAGACCCAGTACTTC
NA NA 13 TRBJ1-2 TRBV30 CAWSVRGYYGYTF TGTGCCTGGAGTGTGCGGGGCTACTATGGCTACACCTTC
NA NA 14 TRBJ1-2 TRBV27 CASSLSRQVYGYTF TGTGCCAGCAGTTTATCCCGGCAGGTCTATGGCTACACCTTC
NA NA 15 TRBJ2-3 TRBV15 CATSRLQRLMDTQYF TGTGCCACCAGCAGGCTCCAGCGGTTGATGGATACGCAGTATTTT
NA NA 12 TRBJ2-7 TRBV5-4 CASSFEQGEQYF TGTGCCAGCAGCTTTGAACAGGGCGAGCAGTACTTC
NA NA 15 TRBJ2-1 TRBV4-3 CASSQDFLSRNEQFF TGCGCCAGCAGCCAAGATTTTCTTAGCCGCAATGAGCAGTTCTTC
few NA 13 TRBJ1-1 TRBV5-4 CASSLDRNTEAFF TGTGCCAGCAGCTTGGACAGGAACACTGAAGCTTTCTTT
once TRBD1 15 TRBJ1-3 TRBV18 CASSTGGPSGNTIYF TGTGCCAGCTCCACAGGGGGCCCCTCTGGAAACACCATATATTTT
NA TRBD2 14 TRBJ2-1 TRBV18 CASSPQTSGNEQFF TGTGCCAGCTCACCGCAGACTAGCGGCAATGAGCAGTTCTTC
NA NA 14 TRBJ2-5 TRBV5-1 CASSLVLGQETQYF TGCGCCAGCAGCTTGGTGCTAGGTCAAGAGACCCAGTACTTC
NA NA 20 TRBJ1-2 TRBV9 CASSVVVKRYVGVHHYGYTF TGTGCCAGCAGCGTAGTCGTGAAGCGCTACGTGGGTGTCCACCACTATGGCTACACCTTC
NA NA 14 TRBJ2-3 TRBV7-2 CASSPSSSADTQYF TGTGCCAGCAGCCCTTCATCGAGCGCGGATACGCAGTATTTT
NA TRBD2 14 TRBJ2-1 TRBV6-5 CASRITSGVQVQFF TGTGCCAGCAGAATAACTAGCGGGGTCCAGGTGCAGTTCTTC
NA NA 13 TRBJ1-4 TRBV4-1 CASSHLLTEKLFF TGCGCCAGCAGCCACCTCCTAACGGAAAAACTGTTTTTT
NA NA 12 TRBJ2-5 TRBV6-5 CASSPTRETQYF TGTGCCAGCAGTCCCACTCGGGAGACCCAGTACTTC
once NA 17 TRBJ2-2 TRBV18 CASSPPGTYSNTGELFF TGTGCCAGCTCACCACCGGGCACCTACTCGAACACCGGGGAGCTGTTTTTT
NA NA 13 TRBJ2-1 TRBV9 CASSVGSNNEQFF TGTGCCAGCAGCGTTGGGAGCAACAATGAGCAGTTCTTC
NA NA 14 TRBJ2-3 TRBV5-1 CASSLGTLRDTQYF TGCGCCAGCAGCTTGGGGACTCTCAGGGATACGCAGTATTTT
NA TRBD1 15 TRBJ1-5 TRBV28 CATQSGGISNQPQHF TGTGCTACACAATCAGGGGGGATAAGCAATCAGCCCCAGCATTTT